This TCR beta chain emerged from a study of blood T cell repertoires in COVID-19 (dated by TCRdb to about 2020). In terms of the full investigation: Samples covering the acute and convalescent phases of COVID-19 were provided by collaborators in the United States, Italy and Spain. A de-identified subject ID, COVID-19 status, age in years and sex were almost always included in the sample metadata. The repertoires were released in a freely available public database meant as a resource for research on the immune response to SARS-CoV-2. The prospective study material was composed of cDNA or gDNA derived from T cells, B-cell-depleted T cells, or PBMCs. The samples were drawn from two sources: the first 160 participants of the ongoing ImmuneRACE study, and approximately 1,300 subjects contributed by 6 global collaborators. Subjects who had been exposed to COVID-19, were actively infected with it, or had recovered from it provided the deeply sampled blood TCRbeta repertoires that made up the dataset. HLA class I and class II types, where available, came from metadata supplied by the sample provider rather than from assay-based typing.

With respect to this clone: The antigen it recognizes is unknown. The input lacks base qualities; no much larger clone sits a single base away.

TCRbeta CDR3 regions were amplified from genomic DNA by means of the immunoSEQ Assay, a bias-controlled multiplex PCR. The authors' analysis ran thus. The number of nucleated cells in each sample was estimated from the amplification of reference gene primers within the assay. To quantify the absolute abundance of each unique TCRbeta CDR3 rearrangement, sequence reads were collapsed and filtered. For each sample, productive Simpson clonality was calculated as the square root of Simpson's diversity index over productive rearrangements. This is the immuneACCESS table as TCRdb keeps it, with only in-frame sequences that have V and J called. A part of the clones is gone; compared with another copy, unresolved V genes explain less than half, and the rest is unexplained. V, J and clone size reflect that table, while D and trimming were determined from the DNA. In all, the sample holds 200,000 or so clones, and around 85% of those were seen once. Approximately 2.1% of the sample rests with the top ten.

Broader findings and caveats from the paper: Clinical and demographic metadata were provided uncurated, with the amount varying by source and participant.

Collaborating institutions collected whole blood in K2EDTA tubes following their own protocols. For TCRbeta analysis, collaborators shipped samples in one of three forms: frozen whole blood, isolated PBMCs, or DNA extracted from either of those sample types. V trim: 6 bases; J trim: 0 bases; unmatched bases: 8. The germline V gene provides CDR1 WSHSY and CDR2 SAAADI. Including the terminal cysteine and phenylalanine, the CDR3 comprises 17 residues. Solely the CDR3 DNA is kept, with 51 bases framed from the first base. The source material was peripheral blood. The source of this sequence is a man in his sixties or seventies with active or convalescent COVID-19. The chain is assembled from TRBV10-2 and TRBJ2-7; the central 13 bases match TRBD2. The CDR3 protein sequence reads: CASSRLAGGLSSYEQYF. The DNA is as follows: TGCGCCAGCAGCCGACTAGCGGGAGGCCTTAGCTCCTACGAGCAGTACTTC.